The present entry profiles one T cell receptor (beta chain) with its context. The repertoire was sequenced with immunoSEQ multiplex PCR; TCRdb's copy has only in-frame clones and lacks some. Of approximately 12,000 clones listed, less than 70% were seen once; the top ten hold approximately 21%. Trimming stripped 0 bases from V and 3 bases from J, with 9 bases between. Germline V gives CDR1 SGDLS, CDR2 YYNGEE. There are 14 residues in the CDR3. The data originate from a study of sequential checkpoint blockade in melanoma. Study in general: Patients were randomized 1:1 to nivolumab-then-ipilimumab or ipilimumab-then-nivolumab first-line. After both sequences, patients received maintenance nivolumab.

Treatment reported: randomized to nivolumab then ipilimumab (arm A) or the reverse (arm B). Sequences were derived from CD8+ T cells sorted from blood (inferred from file names), sampled from a patient given nivolumab and ipilimumab in sequence. The clonotype comes from a human donor with melanoma. The rearrangement joins TRBV9 to TRBJ1-2, with D unclear. The CDR3 spells CASSVGSGDYGYTF. The CDR3 DNA sequence: TGTGCCAGCAGCGTAGGGTCCGGGGACTATGGCTACACCTTC.